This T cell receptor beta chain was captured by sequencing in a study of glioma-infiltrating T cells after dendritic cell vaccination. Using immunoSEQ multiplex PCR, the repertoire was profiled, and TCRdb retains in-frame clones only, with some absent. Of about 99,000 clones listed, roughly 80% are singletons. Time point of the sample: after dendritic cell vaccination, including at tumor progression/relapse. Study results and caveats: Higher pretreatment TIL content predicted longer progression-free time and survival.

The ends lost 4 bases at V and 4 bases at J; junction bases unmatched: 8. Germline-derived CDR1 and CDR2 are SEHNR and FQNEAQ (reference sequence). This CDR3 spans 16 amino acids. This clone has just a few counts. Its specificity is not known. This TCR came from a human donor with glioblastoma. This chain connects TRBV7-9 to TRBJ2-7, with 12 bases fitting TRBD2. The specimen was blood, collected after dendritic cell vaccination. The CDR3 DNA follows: TGTGCCAGCAGCTCACAGACTAGCGGGAGTTTGTACGAGCAGTACTTC. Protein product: CASSSQTSGSLYEQYF.